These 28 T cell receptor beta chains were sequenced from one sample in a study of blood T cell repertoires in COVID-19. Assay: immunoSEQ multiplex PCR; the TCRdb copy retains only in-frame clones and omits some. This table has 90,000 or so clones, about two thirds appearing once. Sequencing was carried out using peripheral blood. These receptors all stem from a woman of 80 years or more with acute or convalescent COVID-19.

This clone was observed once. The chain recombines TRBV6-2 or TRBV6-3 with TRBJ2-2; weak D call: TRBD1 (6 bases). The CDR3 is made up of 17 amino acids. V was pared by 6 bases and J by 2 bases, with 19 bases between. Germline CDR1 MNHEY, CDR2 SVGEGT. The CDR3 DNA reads TGTGCCAGCAGCCCCGGACAGAACAACCTTAACACCGGGGAGCTGTTTTTT. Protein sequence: CASSPGQNNLNTGELFF.

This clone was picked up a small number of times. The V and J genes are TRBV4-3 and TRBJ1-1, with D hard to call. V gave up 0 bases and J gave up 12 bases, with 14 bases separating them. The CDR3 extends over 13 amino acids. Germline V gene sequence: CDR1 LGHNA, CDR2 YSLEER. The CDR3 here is CASSQDRGQRSFF. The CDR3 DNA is TGCGCCAGCAGCCAAGATCGTGGCCAGAGGTCTTTCTTT.

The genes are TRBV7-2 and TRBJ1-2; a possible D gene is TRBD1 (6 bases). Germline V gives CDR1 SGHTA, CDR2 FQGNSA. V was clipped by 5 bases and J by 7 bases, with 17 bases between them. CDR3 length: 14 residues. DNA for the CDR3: TGTGCCAGCAGCGCGACAAGGGGGTCGATTGGCTACACCTTC. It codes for CASSATRGSIGYTF.

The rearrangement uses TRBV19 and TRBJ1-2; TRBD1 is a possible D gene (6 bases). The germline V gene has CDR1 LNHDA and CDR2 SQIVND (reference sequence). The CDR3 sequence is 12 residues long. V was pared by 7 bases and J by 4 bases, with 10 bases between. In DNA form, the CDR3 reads TGTGCCAGTACAAACAGGGTCTATGGCTACACCTTC. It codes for CASTNRVYGYTF.

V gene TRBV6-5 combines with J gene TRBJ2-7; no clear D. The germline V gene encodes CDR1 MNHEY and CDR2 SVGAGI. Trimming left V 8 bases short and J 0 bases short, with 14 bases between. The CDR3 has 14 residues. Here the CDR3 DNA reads TGTGCCAGCGACTCCGAAACGACCTCCTACGAGCAGTACTTC. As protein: CASDSETTSYEQYF.

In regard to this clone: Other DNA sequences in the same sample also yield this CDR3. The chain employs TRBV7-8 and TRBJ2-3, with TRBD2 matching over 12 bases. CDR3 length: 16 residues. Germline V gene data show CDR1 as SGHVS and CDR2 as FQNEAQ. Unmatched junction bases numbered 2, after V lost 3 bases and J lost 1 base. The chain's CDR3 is CASSFRLAGGTDTQYF. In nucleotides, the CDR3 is TGTGCCAGCAGCTTCCGACTAGCGGGGGGCACAGATACGCAGTATTTT.

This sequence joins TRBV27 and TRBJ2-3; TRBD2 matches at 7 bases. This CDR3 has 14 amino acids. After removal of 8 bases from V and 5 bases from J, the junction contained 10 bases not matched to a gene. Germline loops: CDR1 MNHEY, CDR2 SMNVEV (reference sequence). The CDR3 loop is CASFSWGGGDTQYF. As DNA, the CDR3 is TGTGCCAGCTTCAGTTGGGGCGGGGGAGATACGCAGTATTTT.

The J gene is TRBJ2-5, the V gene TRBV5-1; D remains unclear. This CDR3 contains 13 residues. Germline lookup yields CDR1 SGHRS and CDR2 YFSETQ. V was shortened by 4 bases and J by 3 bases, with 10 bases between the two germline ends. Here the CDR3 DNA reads TGCGCCAGCAGCAGCCCACCGAAAGAGACCCAGTACTTC. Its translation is CASSSPPKETQYF.

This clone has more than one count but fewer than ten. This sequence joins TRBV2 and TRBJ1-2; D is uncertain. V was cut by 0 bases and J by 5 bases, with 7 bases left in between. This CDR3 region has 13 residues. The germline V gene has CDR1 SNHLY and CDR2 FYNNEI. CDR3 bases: TGTGCCAGCAGTGAAGCGCCCCGGTATGGCTACACCTTC. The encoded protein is CASSEAPRYGYTF.

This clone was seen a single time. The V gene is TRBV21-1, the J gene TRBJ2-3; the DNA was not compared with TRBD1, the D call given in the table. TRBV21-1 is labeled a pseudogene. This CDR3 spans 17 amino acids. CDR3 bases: TGTGCCAGCAGCAATTGTGCAGGGGGCGGTCTGACAGATACGCAGTATTTT. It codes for CASSNCAGGGLTDTQYF.

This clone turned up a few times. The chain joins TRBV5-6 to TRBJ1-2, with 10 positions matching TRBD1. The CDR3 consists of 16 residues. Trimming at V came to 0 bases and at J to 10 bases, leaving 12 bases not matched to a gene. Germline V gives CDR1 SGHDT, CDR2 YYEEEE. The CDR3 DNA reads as TGTGCCAGCAGCTTGGGGTTGGACGGGACAGGGGAAGACTACACCTTC. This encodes CASSLGLDGTGEDYTF.

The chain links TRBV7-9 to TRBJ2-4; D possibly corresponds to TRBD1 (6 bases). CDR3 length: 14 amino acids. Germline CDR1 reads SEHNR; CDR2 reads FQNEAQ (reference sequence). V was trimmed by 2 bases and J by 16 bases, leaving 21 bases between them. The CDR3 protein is CASSLLGAGVVIYF. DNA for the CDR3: TGTGCCAGCAGCTTACTGGGGGCAGGCGTAGTTATATACTTC.

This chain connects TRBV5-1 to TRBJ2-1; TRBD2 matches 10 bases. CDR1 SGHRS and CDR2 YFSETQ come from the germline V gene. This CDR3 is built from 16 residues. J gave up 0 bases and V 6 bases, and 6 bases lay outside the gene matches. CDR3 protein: CASKTRTSGSYNEQFF. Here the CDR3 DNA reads TGCGCCAGCAAAACAAGGACTAGCGGCTCCTACAATGAGCAGTTCTTC.

The CDR3: CAWSGHMVGNTIYF. CDR3 sequence (DNA): TGTGCCTGGAGTGGGCATATGGTCGGAAACACCATATATTTT. This chain links TRBV30 with TRBJ1-3; D is undetermined. Trimming pared 1 base from V and 4 bases from J, leaving 11 bases between. CDR1 is GTSNPN, CDR2 SVGIG, per germline (reference sequence). CDR3 length: 14 amino acids.

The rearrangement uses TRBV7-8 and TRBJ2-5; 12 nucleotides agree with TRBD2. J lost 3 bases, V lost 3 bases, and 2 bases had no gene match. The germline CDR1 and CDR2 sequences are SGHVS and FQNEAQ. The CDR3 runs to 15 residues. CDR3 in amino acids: CASSLRLAGEETQYF. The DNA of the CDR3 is TGTGCCAGCAGCTTGAGACTAGCGGGGGAAGAGACCCAGTACTTC.

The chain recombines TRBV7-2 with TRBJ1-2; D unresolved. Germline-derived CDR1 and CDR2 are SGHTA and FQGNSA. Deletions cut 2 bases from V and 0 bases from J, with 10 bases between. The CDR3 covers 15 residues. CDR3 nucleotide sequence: TGTGCCAGCAGCTTATCGCACGGGACTAACTATGGCTACACCTTC. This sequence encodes CASSLSHGTNYGYTF.

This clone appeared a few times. This CDR3 reads CASSHSEGGKRSQPQHF. The DNA of the CDR3 is TGTGCCAGCAGCCACTCGGAGGGGGGGAAGAGGAGCCAGCCCCAGCATTTT. This chain connects TRBV3-1 (or the pseudogene TRBV3-2) to TRBJ1-5, with D possibly matching TRBD1 (6 bases). The CDR3 has 17 residues. The V and J ends lost 3 bases and 7 bases respectively, with 22 bases between them. Germline CDR1 is LGHDT and CDR2 is YNNKEL (reference sequence).

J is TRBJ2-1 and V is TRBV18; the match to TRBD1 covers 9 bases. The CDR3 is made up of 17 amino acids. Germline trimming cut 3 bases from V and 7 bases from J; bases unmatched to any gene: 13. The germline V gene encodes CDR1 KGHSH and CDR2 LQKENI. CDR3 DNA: TGTGCCAGCTCACCTAAACCGCCGGGACAGGGACCTAATGAGCAGTTCTTC. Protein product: CASSPKPPGQGPNEQFF.

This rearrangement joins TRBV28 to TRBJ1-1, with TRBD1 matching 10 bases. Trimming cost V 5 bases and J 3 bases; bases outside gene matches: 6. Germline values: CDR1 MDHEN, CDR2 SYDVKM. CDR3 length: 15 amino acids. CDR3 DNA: TGTGCCAGCAGTACCAGGACAGGGGGGTACACTGAAGCTTTCTTT. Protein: CASSTRTGGYTEAFF.

The CDR3 spells CSAASGGANEQFF. CDR3 DNA sequence: TGCAGCGCCGCTAGCGGGGGGGCCAATGAGCAGTTCTTC. J is TRBJ2-1 and V is TRBV29-1; the match to TRBD2 covers 12 bases. Germline assignment: CDR1 SQVTM and CDR2 ANQGSEA. The V gene end was trimmed by 7 bases and the J gene end by 6 bases; junction bases not matched to a gene: 4. This CDR3 has 13 residues.

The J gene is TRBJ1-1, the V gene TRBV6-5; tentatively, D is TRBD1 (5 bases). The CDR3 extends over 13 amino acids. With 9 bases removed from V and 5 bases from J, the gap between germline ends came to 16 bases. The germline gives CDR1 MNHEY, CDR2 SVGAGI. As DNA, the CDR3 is TGTGCCAGTTGGGAGGCAGGGAGGACTGAAGCTTTCTTT. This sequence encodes CASWEAGRTEAFF.

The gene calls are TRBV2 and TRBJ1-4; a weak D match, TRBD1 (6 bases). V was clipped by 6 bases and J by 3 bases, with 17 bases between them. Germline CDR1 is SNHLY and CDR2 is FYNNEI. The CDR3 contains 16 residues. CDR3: CASRTDPGQANEKLFF. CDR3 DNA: TGTGCCAGCAGGACAGACCCGGGACAAGCTAATGAAAAACTGTTTTTT.

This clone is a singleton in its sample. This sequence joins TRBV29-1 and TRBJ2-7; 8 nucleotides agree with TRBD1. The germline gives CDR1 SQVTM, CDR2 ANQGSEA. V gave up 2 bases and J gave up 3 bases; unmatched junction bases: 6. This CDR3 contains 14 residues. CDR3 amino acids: CSVELQGAIYEQYF. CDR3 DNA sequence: TGCAGCGTTGAACTGCAGGGGGCTATCTACGAGCAGTACTTC.

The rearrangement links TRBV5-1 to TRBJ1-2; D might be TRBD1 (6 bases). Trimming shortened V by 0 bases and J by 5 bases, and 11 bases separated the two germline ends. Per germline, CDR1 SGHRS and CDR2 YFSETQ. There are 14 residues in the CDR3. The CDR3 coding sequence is TGCGCCAGCAGCTTGGAGTCAGGGGCGTATGGCTACACCTTC. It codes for CASSLESGAYGYTF. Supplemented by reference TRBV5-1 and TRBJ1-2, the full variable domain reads KAGVTQTPRYLIKTRGQQVTLSCSPISGHRSVSWYQQTPGQGLQFLFEYFSETQRNKGNFPGRFSGRQFSNSRSEMNVSTLELGDSALYLCASSLESGAYGYTFGSGTRLTVV.

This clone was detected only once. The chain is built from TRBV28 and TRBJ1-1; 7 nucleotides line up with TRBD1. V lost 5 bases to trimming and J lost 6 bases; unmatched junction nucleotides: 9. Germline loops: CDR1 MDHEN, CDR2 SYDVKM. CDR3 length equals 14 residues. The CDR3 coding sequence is TGTGCCAGCAGTCCCCGACAGGGATTATCTGAAGCTTTCTTT. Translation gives CASSPRQGLSEAFF. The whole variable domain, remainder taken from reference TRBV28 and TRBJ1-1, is DVKVTQSSRYLVKRTGEKVFLECVQDMDHENMFWYRQDPGLGLRLIYFSYDVKMKEKGDIPEGYSVSREKKERFSLILESASTNQTSMYLCASSPRQGLSEAFFGQGTRLTVV.

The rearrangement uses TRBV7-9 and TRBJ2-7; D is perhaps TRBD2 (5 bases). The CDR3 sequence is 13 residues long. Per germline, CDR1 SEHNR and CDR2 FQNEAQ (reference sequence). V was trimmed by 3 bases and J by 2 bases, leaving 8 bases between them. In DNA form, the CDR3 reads TGTGCCAGCAGCTTGGAGGTCACCTACGAGCAGTACTTC. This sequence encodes CASSLEVTYEQYF.

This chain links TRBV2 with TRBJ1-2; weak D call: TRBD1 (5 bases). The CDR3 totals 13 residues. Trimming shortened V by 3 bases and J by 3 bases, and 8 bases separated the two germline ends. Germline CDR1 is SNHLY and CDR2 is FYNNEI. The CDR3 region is CASSEGQDYGYTF. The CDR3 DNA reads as TGTGCCAGCAGTGAGGGGCAGGACTATGGCTACACCTTC.

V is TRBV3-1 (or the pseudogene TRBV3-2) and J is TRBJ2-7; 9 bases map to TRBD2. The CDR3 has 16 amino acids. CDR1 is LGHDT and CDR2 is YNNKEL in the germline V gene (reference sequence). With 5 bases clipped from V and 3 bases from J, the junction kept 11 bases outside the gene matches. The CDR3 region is CASSSTTGTSSYEQYF. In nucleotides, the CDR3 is TGTGCCAGCAGCTCGACAACCGGGACTAGCAGCTACGAGCAGTACTTC.